One sample yielded the 15 T cell receptor beta chains listed below, sequenced in a study of blood T cell repertoires in COVID-19 (dated by TCRdb to 2020 to 2022). Library prep was done by the immunoSEQ multiplex PCR assay. TCRdb re-hosts the immuneACCESS table, in-frame sequences only. Its copies lack some clones; in the studies checked, an unresolved V gene accounts for under half of them, and the cause for the rest is not known. The sample table holds about 100,000 clones, of which around 90% were seen once. The top ten hold roughly 6.5% of the sample. Sequences were obtained from peripheral blood. These receptors all stem from a woman aged 55-70 years with acute or convalescent COVID-19.

CDR3 bases: TGTGCCAGCAGTGAAGCTGTCGGGGTGAACACTGAAGCTTTCTTT. Protein: CASSEAVGVNTEAFF. The gene calls are TRBV2 and TRBJ1-1; no definite D call. The germline V gene has CDR1 SNHLY and CDR2 FYNNEI. V shed 0 bases and J shed 0 bases, with 8 bases lying between them. The CDR3 is 15 residues long.

V usage is TRBV19 and J usage is TRBJ1-4, with 7 nucleotides matching TRBD1. The CDR3 extends over 14 amino acids. Trimming took 6 bases from V and 5 from J; bases not matched to a gene: 6. The germline gives CDR1 LNHDA, CDR2 SQIVND (reference sequence). CDR3 DNA: TGTGCCAGTAGGCGCGGGACAGACAATGAAAAACTGTTTTTT. Translating gives CASRRGTDNEKLFF. Using reference TRBV19 and TRBJ1-4 for the parts outside the CDR3, the full variable domain is DGGITQSPKYLFRKEGQNVTLSCEQNLNHDAMYWYRQDPGQGLRLIYYSQIVNDFQKGDIAEGYSVSREKKESFPLTVTSAQKNPTAFYLCASRRGTDNEKLFFGSGTQLSVL.

This rearrangement joins TRBV6-6 to TRBJ1-4, with D possibly matching TRBD1 (6 bases). Germline V lookup: CDR1 MNHNY, CDR2 SVGAGI (reference sequence). This CDR3 contains 15 residues. Trimming took off 4 bases at V and 5 bases at J, with 14 bases between the two ends. CDR3 loop: CASSSWTASNEKLFF. The CDR3, as DNA: TGTGCCAGCAGTTCTTGGACAGCCTCCAATGAAAAACTGTTTTTT.

This chain links TRBV5-5 with TRBJ1-4, with unresolved D. The germline V and J ends were trimmed by 0 bases and 3 bases, with 9 bases remaining between them. CDR1 and CDR2 (germline): SGHKS, YYEKEE (reference sequence). The CDR3 has 15 amino acids. The CDR3 region has the DNA TGTGCCAGCAGCTTGGTAGCTCTTTCTAATGAAAAACTGTTTTTT. Its protein product is CASSLVALSNEKLFF.

This rearrangement joins TRBV28 to TRBJ2-2, with 8 bases fitting TRBD2. In germline, CDR1 is MDHEN, CDR2 SYDVKM. V lost 3 bases to trimming and J lost 2 bases; unmatched junction nucleotides: 5. CDR3 size: 16 residues. The CDR3 DNA reads as TGTGCCAGCAGTTTGAGAGGACTAGCCAACACCGGGGAGCTGTTTTTT. Its protein is CASSLRGLANTGELFF. Full variable domain (rest looked up from reference TRBV28 and TRBJ2-2): DVKVTQSSRYLVKRTGEKVFLECVQDMDHENMFWYRQDPGLGLRLIYFSYDVKMKEKGDIPEGYSVSREKKERFSLILESASTNQTSMYLCASSLRGLANTGELFFGEGSRLTVL.

This chain links TRBV25-1 with TRBJ2-1; 8 bases are shared with TRBD2. The CDR3 totals 15 residues. Germline trimming cut 7 bases from V and 6 bases from J; bases unmatched to any gene: 11. Germline values: CDR1 MGHDK, CDR2 SYGVNS. CDR3: CASTTHGRDRNEQFF. DNA for the CDR3: TGTGCCAGCACGACCCACGGGAGGGACCGCAATGAGCAGTTCTTC.

V gene TRBV2 combines with J gene TRBJ2-1, with TRBD2 matching 11 bases. The J segment lost 9 bases and the V segment lost 6 bases, leaving 1 base of the junction unmatched. The CDR3 loop spans 12 amino acids. Germline loops: CDR1 SNHLY, CDR2 FYNNEI. The CDR3 DNA is TGTGCCAGCAGCGGGACTAGCGGTGAGCAGTTCTTC. Its translation is CASSGTSGEQFF. Filled out from reference TRBV2 and TRBJ2-1, the complete variable domain reads EPEVTQTPSHQVTQMGQEVILRCVPISNHLYFYWYRQILGQKVEFLVSFYNNEISEKSEIFDDQFSVERPDGSNFTLKIRSTKLEDSAMYFCASSGTSGEQFFGPGTRLTVL.

The J gene is TRBJ1-6, the V gene TRBV6-6, with unresolved D. From germline, CDR1 is MNHNY and CDR2 SVGAGI (reference sequence). Trimming left V 5 bases short and J 8 bases short, with 13 bases between. CDR3 length: 14 amino acids. The CDR3 region is CASSHGIGDSPLHF. The CDR3 bases are TGTGCCAGCAGTCATGGTATTGGAGATTCACCCCTCCACTTT.

V gene TRBV27 combines with J gene TRBJ1-5; TRBD1 matches at 7 bases. This CDR3 region has 14 residues. Looked up from germline, CDR1 is MNHEY and CDR2 is SMNVEV (reference sequence). V shed 5 bases, J shed 6 bases, and the junction held 7 bases outside the gene matches. The CDR3 coding sequence is TGTGCCAGCAGTCCAAGACAGGGTGGTCAGCCCCAGCATTTT. This gives the protein CASSPRQGGQPQHF.

This clone has at least ten counts. The chain has TRBV27 and TRBJ2-1, with 10 nucleotides matching TRBD1. Per germline, CDR1 MNHEY and CDR2 SMNVEV (reference sequence). This CDR3 contains 17 residues. After removal of 3 bases from V and 5 bases from J, the junction contained 10 bases not matched to a gene. The CDR3 DNA reads as TGTGCCAGCAGTTTTCTCCCCTCGGGACAGGGGCACAATGAGCAGTTCTTC. This sequence encodes CASSFLPSGQGHNEQFF.

The chain is built from TRBV4-1 and TRBJ2-5, with D tentatively TRBD1 (6 bases). V was clipped by 3 bases and J by 4 bases, with 12 bases between them. Germline V gene sequence: CDR1 MGHRA, CDR2 YSYEKL. The CDR3 extends over 14 amino acids. The DNA for the CDR3 is TGCGCCAGCAGCCAGGGAGACAGGTCAGAGACCCAGTACTTC. Amino acids: CASSQGDRSETQYF.

V and J are TRBV10-2 and TRBJ1-1; a weak D match, TRBD1 (5 bases). Per the germline V gene, CDR1 is WSHSY and CDR2 is SAAADI. The CDR3 runs to 12 residues. V was shortened by 6 bases and J by 1 base, with 6 bases between the two germline ends. In nucleotides, the CDR3 is TGCGCCAGCAGCACAGGGAACACTGAAGCTTTCTTT. It specifies CASSTGNTEAFF.

This rearrangement joins TRBV11-3 to TRBJ2-7; 9 positions match TRBD1. Germline CDR1 SGHNT, CDR2 YENEEA. There are 14 residues in the CDR3. V lost 4 bases and J lost 1; bases outside the gene matches: 2. CDR3 region: CASSYGTGSYEQYV. Here the CDR3 DNA reads TGTGCCAGCAGCTACGGGACAGGGTCCTACGAGCAGTACGTC.

V gene TRBV19 combines with J gene TRBJ1-2; TRBD1 agrees at 9 bases. The CDR3 runs 14 residues. Losses at the gene ends were 6 bases for V and 8 bases for J; bases not matched to a gene: 10. Germline CDR1 LNHDA, CDR2 SQIVND (reference sequence). CDR3 nucleotide sequence: TGTGCCAGTAGGGGGGACAGGGTCTCGGCCGGCTACACCTTC. It translates to CASRGDRVSAGYTF.

The rearrangement joins TRBV11-1 to TRBJ2-1, with D possibly matching TRBD1 (6 bases). The germline V gene encodes CDR1 SGHAT and CDR2 FQDESV (reference sequence). Between the trimmed V and J ends, which lost 5 bases and 4 bases, there was a span of 15 bases. The CDR3 totals 15 residues. CDR3 amino acids: CASSRRGDAYNEQFF. CDR3 nucleotides: TGTGCCAGCAGCCGCAGGGGAGACGCTTACAATGAGCAGTTCTTC.